Shown below are 25 T cell receptor beta chains from a single sample sequenced in a study of T cell changes during pregnancy in multiple sclerosis. Generated by immunoSEQ multiplex PCR, the TCRdb table keeps only in-frame clones and is missing some. The table records about 43,000 clones, just over 90% of them present only once. Specimen: PBMCs (not recorded whether the cells were cultured). Source of these receptors: a female donor with multiple sclerosis, enrolled in a pregnancy study.

The CDR3, as DNA: TGTGCCAGCAGCTCACAGGGAGATGGGGGTGAAGCTTTCTTT. This gives the protein CASSSQGDGGEAFF. The chain joins TRBV7-2 to TRBJ1-1, with D perhaps TRBD1 (6 bases). The CDR3 is made up of 14 amino acids. Between the trimmed V and J ends, which lost 4 bases and 7 bases, there was a span of 16 bases. Germline CDR1 reads SGHTA; CDR2 reads FQGNSA.

The chain couples TRBV2 to TRBJ2-5, with D maybe TRBD1 (6 bases). V shed 6 bases and J shed 1 base, with 15 bases lying between them. This CDR3 contains 15 residues. The V gene's germline CDR1 is SNHLY and CDR2 FYNNEI. The CDR3: CASSLRSGVQETQYF. The CDR3 DNA follows: TGTGCCAGCAGCCTCCGATCAGGGGTCCAAGAGACCCAGTACTTC.

This clone appeared a single time. The chain is built from TRBV7-2 and TRBJ2-7; D is unclear. CDR1 is SGHTA, CDR2 FQGNSA, per germline. This CDR3 comprises 13 residues. Trimming removed 3 bases at V and 5 bases at J, with 11 bases between. The CDR3 bases are TGTGCCAGCAGCTTCAAAGGAACTAACGAGCAGTACTTC. This codes for CASSFKGTNEQYF.

The rearrangement links TRBV13 to TRBJ2-7; 7 bases line up with TRBD1. J was trimmed by 2 bases and V by 8 bases; bases with no gene match: 9. This CDR3 comprises 14 residues. Germline-derived CDR1 and CDR2 are PRHDT and FYEKMQ (reference sequence). This chain's CDR3 is CASQLGDRAYEQYF. The CDR3 DNA reads as TGTGCCAGCCAACTGGGGGACAGAGCCTACGAGCAGTACTTC.

The genes are TRBV5-1 and TRBJ2-7; D is ambiguous. The ends were cut back, 3 bases at V and 1 base at J, with 17 bases in the middle. The CDR3 has 16 residues. Looked up from germline, CDR1 is SGHRS and CDR2 is YFSETQ. The CDR3 region is CASSSPDGRGSYEQYF. DNA of the CDR3: TGCGCCAGCAGCTCTCCCGACGGCCGCGGATCCTACGAGCAGTACTTC.

J is TRBJ2-3 and V is TRBV5-1; 8 nucleotides align to TRBD1. This CDR3 spans 18 amino acids. With V trimmed by 5 bases and J by 0 bases, 14 bases remained unmatched. Germline CDR1 is SGHRS and CDR2 is YFSETQ. CDR3 coding DNA: TGCGCCAGCAGAAAAGGACAGGGAGGAAAACGGAGCACAGATACGCAGTATTTT. It encodes CASRKGQGGKRSTDTQYF.

V usage is TRBV10-1 and J usage is TRBJ2-2; a possible D gene is TRBD2 (6 bases). Germline V gene lookup returns CDR1 WNHNN and CDR2 SYGVQD (reference sequence). This CDR3 comprises 13 residues. Trimming stripped 4 bases from V and 5 bases from J, with 8 bases between. This CDR3 reads CASSVAGTGELFF. The CDR3 DNA is TGCGCCAGCAGTGTTGCGGGGACCGGGGAGCTGTTTTTT.

J is TRBJ2-7 and V is TRBV10-3; the D gene is possibly TRBD2 (5 bases). Germline lookup yields CDR1 ENHRY and CDR2 SYGVKD. V was trimmed by 10 bases and J by 4 bases, leaving 20 bases between them. The length of the CDR3 is 14 residues. CDR3 DNA sequence: TGTGCCAGCGAGGCCGAAGGACTGAATTACGAGCAGTACTTC. Translating it yields CASEAEGLNYEQYF.

This rearrangement joins TRBV19 to TRBJ1-2; 7 bases fit TRBD1. Germline V gene lookup returns CDR1 LNHDA and CDR2 SQIVND (reference sequence). The CDR3 is 15 amino acids. Unmatched junction bases numbered 11, after V lost 6 bases and J lost 4 bases. In DNA form, the CDR3 reads TGTGCCAGTAGCTACTCCCCAGGGGGGGCCTATGGCTACACCTTC. The encoded protein is CASSYSPGGAYGYTF.

CDR3 amino acids: CASSDLGQRDTEAFF. The CDR3 DNA reads TGTGCCAGCAGCGACCTAGGACAGCGGGACACTGAAGCTTTCTTT. The V call is TRBV14, the J call TRBJ1-1, with D perhaps matching TRBD1 (6 bases). The V end lost 5 bases, the J end lost 3 bases, and 16 bases lay between the germline ends. There are 15 residues in the CDR3. Per the germline V gene, CDR1 is SGHDN and CDR2 is FVKESK.

This chain uses TRBV4-2 with TRBJ2-7; the match to TRBD2 covers 9 bases. V lost 4 bases, J lost 0 bases, and 7 bases stayed unmatched. The germline V gene encodes CDR1 LGHNA and CDR2 YNFKEQ. The CDR3 consists of 16 residues. CDR3 coding DNA: TGTGCCAGCAGCCCTGAGAGTAGCGGGAGCTCCTACGAGCAGTACTTC. Encoded protein: CASSPESSGSSYEQYF.

V and J are TRBV18 and TRBJ2-6; D gene unclear. Germline V gene data show CDR1 as KGHSH and CDR2 as LQKENI. V lost 2 bases, J lost 0 bases, and 8 bases lay in between. This CDR3 contains 16 residues. The CDR3 spells CASSPNSLSGANVLTF. The CDR3, as DNA: TGTGCCAGCTCACCAAACAGCCTCTCTGGGGCCAACGTCCTGACTTTC.

In this sample, this clone turned up once. The V and J genes are TRBV21-1 and TRBJ1-4; the table gives TRBD1 as D, unverified against the DNA. TRBV21-1 is recorded as a pseudogene. The CDR3 length is 21 residues. This chain's CDR3 is CASSKWSRGWPGDLRNEKLFF. As DNA, the CDR3 is TGTGCCAGCAGCAAATGGTCCCGCGGGTGGCCAGGGGATTTAAGAAATGAAAAACTGTTTTTT.

In the case of this clone: Distinct nucleotide sequences in the sample also encode this CDR3. The chain links TRBV5-4 to TRBJ2-5, with D hard to call. V was shortened by 4 bases and J by 2 bases, with 3 bases between the two germline ends. Looked up from germline, CDR1 is SGHNT and CDR2 is YYREEE (reference sequence). The CDR3 extends over 11 amino acids. The CDR3 loop reads CASSLQETQYF. In DNA form, the CDR3 reads TGTGCCAGCAGCCTGCAAGAGACCCAGTACTTC. Together with reference TRBV5-4 and TRBJ2-5, the CDR3 gives the full variable domain: ETGVTQSPTHLIKTRGQQVTLRCSSQSGHNTVSWYQQALGQGPQFIFQYYREEENGRGNFPPRFSGLQFPNYSSELNVNALELDDSALYLCASSLQETQYFGPGTRLLVL.

V is TRBV27 and J is TRBJ2-3; 8 bases align to TRBD1. Germline CDR1 MNHEY, CDR2 SMNVEV (reference sequence). CDR3 length: 15 amino acids. V shed 3 bases and J 7 bases; nucleotides not matched to a gene: 9. CDR3 DNA sequence: TGTGCCAGCAGTTTCCAGGGGGCGAATCTTAATACGCAGTATTTT. Its translation is CASSFQGANLNTQYF.

The genes are TRBV11-2 and TRBJ1-1; no reliable D call. From germline, CDR1 is SGHAT and CDR2 FQNNGV. V gave up 0 bases and J gave up 6 bases, with 11 bases separating them. This CDR3 is 14 amino acids long. This CDR3 reads CASSLDRTDSEAFF. The CDR3 bases are TGTGCCAGCAGCTTAGATCGAACAGACTCTGAAGCTTTCTTT.

This clone appeared a single time. This chain links TRBV29-1 with TRBJ1-5; TRBD1 agrees at 7 bases. The junction had 6 bases not matched to a gene; V was cut back by 3 bases and J by 1 base. This CDR3 comprises 15 residues. Germline CDR1 reads SQVTM; CDR2 reads ANQGSEA. Here the CDR3 DNA reads TGCAGCGTTGAGGAACCGGGACAGAGCAATCAGCCCCAGCATTTT. This codes for CSVEEPGQSNQPQHF.

The chain employs TRBV30 and TRBJ2-6; TRBD1 aligns across 9 bases. The CDR3 length is 18 residues. J lost 1 base, V lost 1 base, and 8 bases had no gene match. Per the germline V gene, CDR1 is GTSNPN and CDR2 is SVGIG (reference sequence). The CDR3 region is CAWSALDRGGSGANVLTF. CDR3 nucleotides: TGTGCCTGGAGTGCCCTGGACAGGGGAGGATCTGGGGCCAACGTCCTGACTTTC.

CDR3 nucleotides: TGTGCCTGGAGTGTGCCGTATAACAGGGGTTCAGTTTACCAGCCCCAGCATTTT. Its protein product is CAWSVPYNRGSVYQPQHF. The chain combines TRBV30 with TRBJ1-5; 7 bases line up with TRBD1. The CDR3 covers 18 residues. With V trimmed by 0 bases and J by 7 bases, 18 bases remained unmatched. Germline assignment: CDR1 GTSNPN and CDR2 SVGIG (reference sequence).

This chain uses TRBV5-4 with TRBJ1-2, with TRBD1 as a possible D gene (5 bases). Germline V CDR1 and CDR2: SGHNT, YYREEE (reference sequence). With 0 bases removed from V and 3 bases from J, the gap between germline ends came to 9 bases. There are 14 residues in the CDR3. The CDR3 DNA sequence: TGTGCCAGCAGCTTGGTATCGGGGGACTATGGCTACACCTTC. It codes for CASSLVSGDYGYTF.

This sequence joins TRBV11-2 and TRBJ2-1, with 9 bases that match TRBD2. The ends lost 7 bases at V and 0 bases at J; junction bases unmatched: 4. The CDR3 runs 15 residues. Germline values: CDR1 SGHAT, CDR2 FQNNGV. The CDR3 nucleotides read TGTGCCAGCAATCCACTAGCGGGCTCCTACAATGAGCAGTTCTTC. Its protein is CASNPLAGSYNEQFF.

The genes are TRBV28 and TRBJ2-1; D perhaps matches TRBD1 (5 bases). The V and J ends lost 7 bases and 0 bases respectively, with 16 bases between them. Germline V gene sequence: CDR1 MDHEN, CDR2 SYDVKM. This CDR3 is 16 amino acids long. The CDR3 bases are TGTGCCAGCAACATAGGGGCCGTAAGCTCCTACAATGAGCAGTTCTTC. This sequence encodes CASNIGAVSSYNEQFF.

This chain uses TRBV4-1 with TRBJ2-7; possible D gene TRBD2, 6 bases. The CDR3 is 15 amino acids. Trimming took off 0 bases at V and 6 bases at J, with 15 bases between the two ends. Germline CDR1 and CDR2: MGHRA and YSYEKL. Written as DNA, the CDR3 is TGCGCCAGCAGCCAAGAATTCCCGACTAGAAGCGAGCAGTACTTC. Amino acids: CASSQEFPTRSEQYF.

This sequence joins TRBV19 and TRBJ2-7, with 13 nucleotides matching TRBD2. Germline V lookup: CDR1 LNHDA, CDR2 SQIVND (reference sequence). The CDR3 contains 14 residues. With 7 bases clipped from V and 3 bases from J, the junction kept 3 bases outside the gene matches. CDR3 region: CASKLAGGLYEQYF. DNA for the CDR3: TGTGCCAGTAAACTAGCGGGAGGGCTCTACGAGCAGTACTTC.

The CDR3 DNA is TGTGCCAGCAGCTTTTTGTGGGGAGGAAACACCATATATTTT. The encoded protein is CASSFLWGGNTIYF. The gene calls are TRBV5-6 and TRBJ1-3; D gene uncertain. Germline CDR1 is SGHDT and CDR2 is YYEEEE. CDR3 length: 14 residues. Trimming removed 2 bases at V and 4 bases at J, with 10 bases between.